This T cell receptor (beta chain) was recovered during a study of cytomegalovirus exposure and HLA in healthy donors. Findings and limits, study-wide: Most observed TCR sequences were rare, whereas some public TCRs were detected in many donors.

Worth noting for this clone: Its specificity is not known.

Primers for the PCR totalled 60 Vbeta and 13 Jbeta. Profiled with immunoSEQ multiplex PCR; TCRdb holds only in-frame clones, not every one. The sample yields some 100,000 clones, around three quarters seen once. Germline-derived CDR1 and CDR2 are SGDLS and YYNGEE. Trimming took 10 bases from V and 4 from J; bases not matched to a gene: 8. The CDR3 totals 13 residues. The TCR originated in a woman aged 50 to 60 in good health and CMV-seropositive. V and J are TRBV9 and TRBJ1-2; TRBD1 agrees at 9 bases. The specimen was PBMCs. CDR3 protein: CAPGDRGVYGYTF. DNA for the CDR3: TGTGCCCCCGGAGACAGGGGGGTCTATGGCTACACCTTC. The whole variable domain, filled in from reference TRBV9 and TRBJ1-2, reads DSGVTQTPKHLITATGQRVTLRCSPRSGDLSVYWYQQSLDQGLQFLIQYYNGEERAKGNILERFSAQQFPDLHSELNLSSLELGDSALYFCAPGDRGVYGYTFGSGTRLTVV.